One sample yielded the 29 T cell receptor beta chains listed below, sequenced in a study of T cells after yellow fever vaccination. In TCRdb, the 5' RACE reads were re-called with MiXCR into one record per CDR3 protein. The table lists about 340,000 distinct CDR3 sequences, around 3.9% of them singletons. The sample here was PBMCs, taken 5 days after the yellow fever booster vaccination. These receptors all come from a young man who received the YFV17D yellow fever vaccine.

This clonotype was counted a few times. The gene calls are TRBV4-3 and TRBJ2-7; tentatively, D is TRBD2 (5 bases). Per germline, CDR1 LGHNA and CDR2 YSLEER. The CDR3 totals 15 residues. V was clipped by 1 base and J by 2 bases, with 12 bases between them. The CDR3 DNA reads TGCGCCAGCAGCCAAGTTGAGAGCGGTACCTACGAGCAGTACTTC. It specifies CASSQVESGTYEQYF.

In this sample, this clonotype turned up many times. The rearrangement joins TRBV6-6 to TRBJ2-4, with D perhaps TRBD1 (6 bases). Germline V gene sequence: CDR1 MNHNY, CDR2 SVGAGI (reference sequence). The CDR3 spans 17 residues. V lost 6 bases, J lost 0 bases, and 18 bases lay in between. CDR3 residues: CASRGLQGQRAKNIQYF. The CDR3 nucleotides are TGTGCCAGCAGGGGATTACAGGGCCAAAGAGCCAAAAACATTCAGTACTTC.

In its sample, this clonotype was seen a few times. The rearrangement links TRBV5-1 to TRBJ2-5, with D tentatively TRBD1 (6 bases). The CDR3 totals 12 residues. The germline CDR1 and CDR2 sequences are SGHRS and YFSETQ. The germline V and J ends were trimmed by 3 bases and 5 bases, with 8 bases remaining between them. This CDR3 is CASSSTGETQYF. For the CDR3, the DNA is TGCGCCAGCAGCTCCACAGGGGAGACCCAGTACTTC.

This clonotype appeared a few times. The chain joins TRBV9 to TRBJ1-2; TRBD1 matches at 7 bases. Germline trimming cut 4 bases from V and 3 bases from J; bases unmatched to any gene: 9. The CDR3 has 15 residues. In germline, CDR1 is SGDLS, CDR2 YYNGEE. Here the CDR3 reads CASSPRDSYDYGYTF. In DNA, the CDR3 is TGTGCCAGCAGCCCTAGGGACAGTTACGACTATGGCTACACCTTC. Combining the CDR3 with reference TRBV9 and TRBJ1-2 gives the whole variable domain DSGVTQTPKHLITATGQRVTLRCSPRSGDLSVYWYQQSLDQGLQFLIQYYNGEERAKGNILERFSAQQFPDLHSELNLSSLELGDSALYFCASSPRDSYDYGYTFGSGTRLTVV.

This clonotype was seen many times. The chain carries TRBV27 and TRBJ2-2; possibly TRBD2 for D (7 bases). The CDR3 consists of 16 residues. V lost 0 bases and J lost 4, with 12 bases in between. Germline V gene lookup returns CDR1 MNHEY and CDR2 SMNVEV (reference sequence). The CDR3 here is CASSLSTGGLTGELFF. Here the CDR3 DNA reads TGTGCCAGCAGTTTATCGACGGGGGGCCTCACCGGGGAGCTGTTTTTT.

The table lists this clonotype with a few counts. The chain employs TRBV5-5 and TRBJ1-1, with no clear D. Trimming took off 4 bases at V and 11 bases at J, with 24 bases between the two ends. CDR1 is SGHKS, CDR2 YYEKEE, per germline (reference sequence). CDR3 length: 15 amino acids. The CDR3 nucleotides are TGTGCCAGCAGCCCGCTGTTAGGTGGCTACCCAACGGCTTTCTTT. It specifies CASSPLLGGYPTAFF.

At least ten counts were recorded for this clonotype. The chain joins TRBV7-2 to TRBJ2-5, with unresolved D. V was cut by 5 bases and J by 6 bases, with 10 bases left in between. This CDR3 contains 12 residues. Germline-derived CDR1 and CDR2 are SGHTA and FQGNSA. The chain's CDR3 is CASSKYDQTQYF. CDR3 DNA sequence: TGTGCCAGCAGCAAGTACGATCAGACCCAGTACTTC.

This clonotype was recorded many times. V gene TRBV7-2 combines with J gene TRBJ1-1; 9 bases line up with TRBD1. The CDR3 runs 14 residues. CDR1 SGHTA and CDR2 FQGNSA come from the germline V gene. V lost 5 bases and J lost 7; bases outside the gene matches: 8. As DNA, the CDR3 is TGTGCCAGCAGCACCAGACAGGGGGAGGTTGAAGCTTTCTTT. Translation: CASSTRQGEVEAFF.

This clonotype was counted a few times. V is TRBV7-9 and J is TRBJ2-5; D remains unclear. V lost 6 bases, J lost 1 base, and 12 bases lay in between. The CDR3 covers 14 residues. Germline assignment: CDR1 SEHNR and CDR2 FQNEAQ (reference sequence). CDR3 DNA: TGTGCCAGCAGGCTCGGATCGGCCCAAGAGACCCAGTACTTC. It specifies CASRLGSAQETQYF.

J is TRBJ2-1 and V is TRBV7-2, with 11 bases that match TRBD2. CDR3 length equals 16 residues. CDR1 and CDR2 (germline): SGHTA, FQGNSA. Trimming removed 5 bases from V and 3 bases from J; junction bases left unmatched: 6. The CDR3 protein is CASSSLAGGGYNEQFF. The DNA for the CDR3 is TGTGCCAGCAGCAGTCTAGCGGGGGGTGGCTACAATGAGCAGTTCTTC.

This clonotype was found a few times. This sequence joins TRBV5-6 and TRBJ1-2; D is ambiguous. Germline assignment: CDR1 SGHDT and CDR2 YYEEEE. The CDR3 runs 14 residues. Between the trimmed V and J ends, which lost 0 bases and 3 bases, there was a span of 9 bases. The chain's CDR3 is CASSLGGSYYGYTF. DNA of the CDR3: TGTGCCAGCAGCTTGGGCGGCTCCTACTATGGCTACACCTTC.

The chain couples TRBV27 to TRBJ2-2; weak D call: TRBD1 (6 bases). Trimming pared 1 base from V and 6 bases from J, leaving 9 bases between. The length of the CDR3 is 14 residues. CDR1 and CDR2 from the germline V gene are MNHEY and SMNVEV (reference sequence). CDR3 in amino acids: CASSLYRVAGELFF. For the CDR3, the DNA is TGTGCCAGCAGTTTATACAGGGTAGCCGGGGAGCTGTTTTTT.

This clonotype was seen many times. V and J are TRBV15 and TRBJ2-3; D is unclear. V was pared by 3 bases and J by 1 base, with 8 bases between. CDR3 length: 14 residues. CDR1 and CDR2 (germline): LNHNV, YYDKDF (reference sequence). Here the CDR3 reads CATSSSQRTDTQYF. DNA of the CDR3: TGTGCCACCAGCAGCAGTCAACGCACAGATACGCAGTATTTT.

In this sample, this clonotype turned up many times. This chain links TRBV6-6 with TRBJ1-2; D unclear. V lost 3 bases to trimming and J lost 8 bases, with 7 bases between them. The CDR3 contains 11 residues. Germline V gene lookup returns CDR1 MNHNY and CDR2 SVGAGI (reference sequence). Written as DNA, the CDR3 is TGTGCCAGCAGTTATCTCGTCGGCTACACCTTC. Translation gives CASSYLVGYTF.

J is TRBJ2-7 and V is TRBV5-1, with D perhaps matching TRBD1 or TRBD2 (5 bases each). This CDR3 region has 16 residues. Trimming removed 3 bases from V and 5 bases from J, with 21 bases in between. CDR1 is SGHRS, CDR2 YFSETQ, per germline. The CDR3 here is CASSCTGKRGNNEQYV. The DNA of the CDR3 is TGCGCCAGCAGCTGTACCGGGAAGAGGGGTAATAACGAGCAGTACGTC.

V is TRBV20-1 and J is TRBJ2-3; unclear D gene. CDR1 is DFQATT, CDR2 SNEGSKA, per germline (reference sequence). Trimming removed 5 bases at V and 1 base at J, with 13 bases between. The CDR3 has 14 amino acids. DNA for the CDR3: TGCAGTGCTGATGACATGGACCGCACAGATACGCAGTATTTT. It translates to CSADDMDRTDTQYF.

This clonotype appeared a few times. The chain has TRBV20-1 and TRBJ2-7; 7 positions agree with TRBD2. From germline, CDR1 is DFQATT and CDR2 SNEGSKA (reference sequence). J was trimmed by 0 bases and V by 5 bases; bases with no gene match: 7. The CDR3 has 14 residues. The CDR3 loop is CSAARGRGSYEQYF. The CDR3 nucleotides are TGCAGTGCTGCCCGGGGGAGGGGCTCCTACGAGCAGTACTTC.

This clonotype occurred many times. The V and J genes are TRBV5-1 and TRBJ1-1; D perhaps matches TRBD1 (6 bases). The CDR3 sequence is 13 residues long. Trimming left V 4 bases short and J 1 base short, with 8 bases between. Germline CDR1 and CDR2: SGHRS and YFSETQ. The CDR3 loop is CASSQGQNTEAFF. CDR3 nucleotides: TGCGCCAGCAGCCAGGGACAGAACACTGAAGCTTTCTTT.

The chain carries TRBV6-2 or TRBV6-3 and TRBJ1-1, with a possible D match to TRBD1 (6 bases). This CDR3 is built from 14 residues. Deletions cut 7 bases from V and 5 bases from J, with 17 bases between. The germline gives CDR1 MNHEY, CDR2 SVGEGT. The CDR3 bases are TGTGCCAGCAAAATCGGGGGGCTGGGAACTGAAGCTTTCTTT. Translation gives CASKIGGLGTEAFF.

This clonotype was recorded many times. The chain uses TRBV5-1 and TRBJ1-6; D is undetermined. The CDR3 length is 15 residues. The V gene lost 0 bases and the J gene lost 7 bases, with 11 bases spanning the gap. CDR1 is SGHRS, CDR2 YFSETQ, per germline. CDR3 amino acids: CASSLGDISNSPLHF. As DNA, the CDR3 is TGCGCCAGCAGCTTGGGAGATATTTCCAATTCACCCCTCCACTTT.

In this sample, this clonotype turned up many times. J is TRBJ1-4 and V is TRBV10-1; 8 nucleotides align to TRBD1. The trim removed 8 bases at V and 0 bases at J, leaving 5 bases unmatched. Germline assignment: CDR1 WNHNN and CDR2 SYGVQD (reference sequence). This CDR3 has 15 residues. In nucleotides, the CDR3 is TGCGCCAGCGACAGGGGACTTCCAACTAATGAAAAACTGTTTTTT. Translated: CASDRGLPTNEKLFF.

The table lists this clonotype with a few counts. This chain uses TRBV4-3 with TRBJ1-2, with TRBD1 matching 7 bases. The CDR3 has 14 residues. Germline loops: CDR1 LGHNA, CDR2 YSLEER. V dropped 5 bases and J dropped 4; count of bases not matched to a gene: 7. CDR3 sequence reads: CASSLKGQLYGYTF. CDR3 DNA sequence: TGCGCCAGCAGCTTGAAGGGACAGCTCTATGGCTACACCTTC.

J is TRBJ1-1 and V is TRBV7-8; D might be TRBD1 (5 bases). V lost 5 bases and J lost 5, with 18 bases in between. The CDR3 contains 15 residues. Per germline, CDR1 SGHVS and CDR2 FQNEAQ. The CDR3 sequence is CASSIRTPRGTEAFF. The CDR3 region has the DNA TGTGCCAGCAGCATAAGGACACCAAGAGGTACTGAAGCTTTCTTT.

The sample holds many counts of this clonotype. This sequence joins TRBV25-1 and TRBJ2-1, with TRBD2 identical over 10 bases. Germline-derived CDR1 and CDR2 are MGHDK and SYGVNS. This CDR3 has 15 amino acids. The junction had 7 bases not matched to a gene; V was cut back by 3 bases and J by 8 bases. The CDR3 here is CASSDPSGGDYEQFF. CDR3 nucleotides: TGTGCCAGCAGTGACCCCAGCGGGGGGGATTATGAGCAGTTCTTC.

There are many counts of this clonotype. The genes are TRBV20-1 and TRBJ1-1; no clear D gene. This CDR3 region has 11 residues. V was cut by 4 bases and J by 7 bases, with 10 bases left in between. CDR1 and CDR2 (germline): DFQATT, SNEGSKA (reference sequence). The CDR3 loop is CSAKVGIEAFF. The CDR3 region has the DNA TGCAGTGCTAAGGTCGGGATTGAAGCTTTCTTT.

Comments on this clonotype: A much larger clonotype is one base distant, so this may be a read error. The chain recombines TRBV6-2 or TRBV6-3 with TRBJ2-5; 8 bases line up with TRBD2. CDR1 MNHEY and CDR2 SVGEGT come from the germline V gene. V gave up 2 bases and J gave up 2 bases; unmatched junction bases: 10. The CDR3 length is 17 residues. CDR3 protein: CASSYEIRTSGQETQYF. DNA for the CDR3: TGTGCCAGCAGTTACGAGATTAGAACTAGCGGTCAAGAGACCCAGTACTTC.

J is TRBJ1-2 and V is TRBV7-2; unclear D gene. V was trimmed by 2 bases and J by 3 bases, leaving 10 bases between them. The CDR3 length is 14 residues. From germline, CDR1 is SGHTA and CDR2 FQGNSA. The CDR3 nucleotides read TGTGCCAGCAGCTTAATGGGAAATTACTATGGCTACACCTTC. Amino acids: CASSLMGNYYGYTF.

There are a few counts of this clonotype. The V gene is TRBV5-5, the J gene TRBJ2-1; 12 bases align to TRBD1. The length of the CDR3 is 15 residues. The germline gives CDR1 SGHKS, CDR2 YYEKEE (reference sequence). V was pared by 2 bases and J by 8 bases, with 5 bases of the junction left unmatched. The CDR3 protein is CASSFLGTGGDEQFF. CDR3 in DNA: TGTGCCAGCAGCTTCTTAGGGACAGGGGGCGATGAGCAGTTCTTC.

This clonotype was detected only a few times. The gene calls are TRBV6-1 and TRBJ1-5; D is unresolved. V was cut by 3 bases and J by 2 bases, with 17 bases left in between. Germline assignment: CDR1 MNHNS and CDR2 SASEGT. CDR3 length: 17 residues. CDR3 amino acids: CASSETAGYLGNQPQHF. The CDR3 nucleotides are TGTGCCAGCAGTGAGACTGCCGGGTATCTCGGCAATCAGCCCCAGCATTTT.